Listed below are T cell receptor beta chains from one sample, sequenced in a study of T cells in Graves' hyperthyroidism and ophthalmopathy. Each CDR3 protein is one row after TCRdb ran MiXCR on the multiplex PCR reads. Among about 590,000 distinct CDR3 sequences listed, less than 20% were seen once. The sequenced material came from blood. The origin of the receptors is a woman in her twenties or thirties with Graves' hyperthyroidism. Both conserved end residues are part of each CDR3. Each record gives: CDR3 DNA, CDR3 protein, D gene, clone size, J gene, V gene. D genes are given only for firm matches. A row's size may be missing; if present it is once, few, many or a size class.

CDR3nt: TGCAGTGCTAGAGATTGGGGCGGGATCTTCTACAATGAGCAGTTCTTC; CDR3aa: CSARDWGGIFYNEQFF; d_gene: NA; abundance: many; j_gene: TRBJ2-1; v_gene: TRBV20-1
CDR3nt: TGTGCCAGCAGCTTAGCATGGGAGCAGTTCTTC; CDR3aa: CASSLAWEQFF; d_gene: NA; abundance: many; j_gene: TRBJ2-1; v_gene: TRBV11-2
CDR3nt: TGTGCCAGCAGCTGGGGGAGAGGGCCTCGAGATACGCAGTATTTT; CDR3aa: CASSWGRGPRDTQYF; d_gene: NA; abundance: NA; j_gene: TRBJ2-3; v_gene: TRBV5-6
CDR3nt: TGTGCCAGCAGGCCGTCGAATAGGCCCCAGCATTTT; CDR3aa: CASRPSNRPQHF; d_gene: NA; abundance: NA; j_gene: TRBJ1-5; v_gene: TRBV6-5
CDR3nt: TGTGCCAGCAGTTTATCGGTTCCGGCTGGTGATGGCTACACCTTC; CDR3aa: CASSLSVPAGDGYTF; d_gene: NA; abundance: NA; j_gene: TRBJ1-2; v_gene: TRBV27
CDR3nt: TGTGCCAGCAGCTTACTGGGGGACGGGGAGCTGTTTTTT; CDR3aa: CASSLLGDGELFF; d_gene: NA; abundance: few; j_gene: TRBJ2-2; v_gene: TRBV7-3
CDR3nt: TGTGCCAGCAGCCCGACCGACAAGACCTACGAGCAGTACTTC; CDR3aa: CASSPTDKTYEQYF; d_gene: NA; abundance: many; j_gene: TRBJ2-7; v_gene: TRBV7-8
CDR3nt: TGTGCCACCGGCAGAGATCGGTCAGGGGAGACCCAGTACTTC; CDR3aa: CATGRDRSGETQYF; d_gene: NA; abundance: NA; j_gene: TRBJ2-5; v_gene: TRBV15
CDR3nt: TGTGCCAGTACAAACCAGCCCTACAATGAGCAGTTCTTC; CDR3aa: CASTNQPYNEQFF; d_gene: NA; abundance: many; j_gene: TRBJ2-1; v_gene: TRBV19
CDR3nt: TGTGCCAGTAATGGCCGCCTCACGGGGGCGGACGCAGATACGCAGTATTTT; CDR3aa: CASNGRLTGADADTQYF; d_gene: NA; abundance: few; j_gene: TRBJ2-3; v_gene: TRBV19
CDR3nt: TGTGCCAGCAGCCATTTGGGGCGCACAGATACGCAGTATTTT; CDR3aa: CASSHLGRTDTQYF; d_gene: NA; abundance: NA; j_gene: TRBJ2-3; v_gene: TRBV14
CDR3nt: TGTGCCAGCACCCTATTGAGGAGCTCTGGAAACACCATATATTTT; CDR3aa: CASTLLRSSGNTIYF; d_gene: NA; abundance: few; j_gene: TRBJ1-3; v_gene: TRBV6-1
CDR3nt: TGCAGCGGGTGTGGGGGACAGGGGTACTACAATGAGCAGTTCTTC; CDR3aa: CSGCGGQGYYNEQFF; d_gene: TRBD1; abundance: many; j_gene: TRBJ2-1; v_gene: TRBV29-1
CDR3nt: TGTGCCAGCAGCTTAATAGAGGGGCAGAATGAAAAACTGTTTTTT; CDR3aa: CASSLIEGQNEKLFF; d_gene: NA; abundance: few; j_gene: TRBJ1-4; v_gene: TRBV7-6
CDR3nt: TGTGCCAGCAGCCAAGATTTACGGGGACAAATCATTACCTACGAGCAGTACTTC; CDR3aa: CASSQDLRGQIITYEQYF; d_gene: NA; abundance: NA; j_gene: TRBJ2-7; v_gene: TRBV4-1
CDR3nt: TGTGCCAGCGGCGGGACAGACTACGAGCAGTACTTC; CDR3aa: CASGGTDYEQYF; d_gene: NA; abundance: many; j_gene: TRBJ2-7; v_gene: TRBV2
CDR3nt: TGTGCCAGCAGTCCCACGACAACAGGGGGCAGTCAGCCCCAGCATTTT; CDR3aa: CASSPTTTGGSQPQHF; d_gene: TRBD1; abundance: NA; j_gene: TRBJ1-5; v_gene: TRBV28
CDR3nt: TGTGCCAGCAGCCCCCTAGTAGGACTAGCGGGCACAGATACGCAGTATTTT; CDR3aa: CASSPLVGLAGTDTQYF; d_gene: TRBD2; abundance: once; j_gene: TRBJ2-3; v_gene: TRBV7-9
CDR3nt: TGCAGTGCTACGGATCCGAACCTCCTAGCGGGAGGCCCCTACGAGCAGTACTTC; CDR3aa: CSATDPNLLAGGPYEQYF; d_gene: TRBD2; abundance: many; j_gene: TRBJ2-7; v_gene: TRBV20-1
CDR3nt: TGTGCCAGCGCTTTGACCGTGGCGGGAGGATCCTACGAGCAGTACTTC; CDR3aa: CASALTVAGGSYEQYF; d_gene: TRBD2; abundance: NA; j_gene: TRBJ2-7; v_gene: TRBV27
CDR3nt: TGCGCCAGCAGCCAAGGGACAGGGAATGAAAAACTGTTTTTT; CDR3aa: CASSQGTGNEKLFF; d_gene: TRBD1; abundance: few; j_gene: TRBJ1-4; v_gene: TRBV5-1
CDR3nt: TGTGCCAGCAGCTTAGTCGGCGGGCGTGGGACAGATACGCAGTATTTT; CDR3aa: CASSLVGGRGTDTQYF; d_gene: NA; abundance: many; j_gene: TRBJ2-3; v_gene: TRBV7-2
CDR3nt: TGTGCCAGCAGCTTGGAAGGACTTGGCAATCAGCCCCAGCATTTT; CDR3aa: CASSLEGLGNQPQHF; d_gene: NA; abundance: NA; j_gene: TRBJ1-5; v_gene: TRBV5-6
CDR3nt: TGTGCCAGCAGTGGTATTGGAATGGGACAGGGTAATACCTATGAGCAGTTCTTC; CDR3aa: CASSGIGMGQGNTYEQFF; d_gene: TRBD1; abundance: many; j_gene: TRBJ2-1; v_gene: TRBV2
CDR3nt: TGCGCCAGCAGCCATCGCGGACTAGAGGGATATATTAATGAGCAGTTCTTC; CDR3aa: CASSHRGLEGYINEQFF; d_gene: TRBD2; abundance: NA; j_gene: TRBJ2-1; v_gene: TRBV4-3
CDR3nt: TGCAGTGCTAGTCACCCGCGACAGAACCCCTACGAGCAGTACTTC; CDR3aa: CSASHPRQNPYEQYF; d_gene: NA; abundance: NA; j_gene: TRBJ2-7; v_gene: TRBV20-1
CDR3nt: TGTGCCAGCAGTTACCAGTCACAAGAGACCCAGTACTTC; CDR3aa: CASSYQSQETQYF; d_gene: NA; abundance: NA; j_gene: TRBJ2-5; v_gene: TRBV6-6
CDR3nt: TGTGCCAGCAGCCCCCCGCACCGAACCGGGGAGCTGTTTTTT; CDR3aa: CASSPPHRTGELFF; d_gene: NA; abundance: many; j_gene: TRBJ2-2; v_gene: TRBV3-1
CDR3nt: TGCGCCAGCAGGAAGACGACTAGCGGGAGGGACTACGAGCAGTACTTC; CDR3aa: CASRKTTSGRDYEQYF; d_gene: TRBD2; abundance: many; j_gene: TRBJ2-7; v_gene: TRBV10-2
CDR3nt: TGCAGCGTTGAAAGCTCTGGACTTGACAATGAGCAGTTCTTC; CDR3aa: CSVESSGLDNEQFF; d_gene: NA; abundance: few; j_gene: TRBJ2-1; v_gene: TRBV29-1
CDR3nt: TGTGCCAGTAGGGTGAGGTTGGGGGGGAGGTACAATGAGCAGTTCTTC; CDR3aa: CASRVRLGGRYNEQFF; d_gene: TRBD2; abundance: few; j_gene: TRBJ2-1; v_gene: TRBV19
CDR3nt: TGTGCCAGCAGTTTGGCCCACCCGGGACAGGGGGGAAACATTCAGTACTTC; CDR3aa: CASSLAHPGQGGNIQYF; d_gene: TRBD1; abundance: NA; j_gene: TRBJ2-4; v_gene: TRBV28
CDR3nt: TGTGCCAGCAGTTACTCTGGGACAGAGTCCGAGCAGTACTTC; CDR3aa: CASSYSGTESEQYF; d_gene: TRBD1; abundance: many; j_gene: TRBJ2-7; v_gene: TRBV6-6
CDR3nt: TGTGCCACCAGTAACCTAGCGGGAGGGACAGATACGCAGTATTTT; CDR3aa: CATSNLAGGTDTQYF; d_gene: TRBD2; abundance: many; j_gene: TRBJ2-3; v_gene: TRBV24-1
CDR3nt: TGTGCCAGCAGCCAGTGGGACTTGAACACCGGGGAGCTGTTTTTT; CDR3aa: CASSQWDLNTGELFF; d_gene: NA; abundance: NA; j_gene: TRBJ2-2; v_gene: TRBV3-1
CDR3nt: TGTGCCAGCAGTGAATGGCGCAGGGGAGGAGAGACCCAGTACTTC; CDR3aa: CASSEWRRGGETQYF; d_gene: NA; abundance: many; j_gene: TRBJ2-5; v_gene: TRBV2
CDR3nt: TGCGCCAGCAGCCTAGGGGCGAGCAATCAGCCCCAGCATTTT; CDR3aa: CASSLGASNQPQHF; d_gene: NA; abundance: NA; j_gene: TRBJ1-5; v_gene: TRBV4-1
CDR3nt: TGTGCCAGCAGTCCCTTTGCGGGATTATTGCCAGATACGCAGTATTTT; CDR3aa: CASSPFAGLLPDTQYF; d_gene: NA; abundance: many; j_gene: TRBJ2-3; v_gene: TRBV28
CDR3nt: TGTGCCAGCAGTCGCACCGGGGTCCCCTCCTACGAGCAGTACTTC; CDR3aa: CASSRTGVPSYEQYF; d_gene: NA; abundance: NA; j_gene: TRBJ2-7; v_gene: TRBV27
CDR3nt: TGCGCCAGCAGCGAACCAACTAGCGGGAGGGCCGGTACCGGGGAGCTGTTTTTT; CDR3aa: CASSEPTSGRAGTGELFF; d_gene: TRBD2; abundance: NA; j_gene: TRBJ2-2; v_gene: TRBV5-1
CDR3nt: TGTGCCAGCAGTTTCCGATGGTCTGAAGCTTTCTTT; CDR3aa: CASSFRWSEAFF; d_gene: NA; abundance: few; j_gene: TRBJ1-1; v_gene: TRBV12-3/TRBV12-4
CDR3nt: TGTGCCAGCAGTTACTTCAGACTAGCGGGAGGGCGTAGTGAGCAGTTCTTC; CDR3aa: CASSYFRLAGGRSEQFF; d_gene: TRBD2; abundance: few; j_gene: TRBJ2-1; v_gene: TRBV6-2/TRBV6-3
CDR3nt: TGTGCCAGCAGTTACTTGTTGCTTGAGCGGGAGGCCTATAGGGATGAGCAGTTCTTC; CDR3aa: CASSYLLLEREAYRDEQFF; d_gene: TRBD2; abundance: many; j_gene: TRBJ2-1; v_gene: TRBV6-2/TRBV6-3
CDR3nt: TGTGCCACCAGTGATTGGGGGACTAGCGTTAGCCCCGAGCAGTACTTC; CDR3aa: CATSDWGTSVSPEQYF; d_gene: TRBD2; abundance: NA; j_gene: TRBJ2-7; v_gene: TRBV24-1
CDR3nt: TGTGCCAGCAGTCCCTTCACAGGGGAGGCCTACAATGAGCAGTTCTTC; CDR3aa: CASSPFTGEAYNEQFF; d_gene: NA; abundance: many; j_gene: TRBJ2-1; v_gene: TRBV28
CDR3nt: TGTGCCAGCAGCTTGACAGTAATGAACACTGAAGCTTTCTTT; CDR3aa: CASSLTVMNTEAFF; d_gene: NA; abundance: many; j_gene: TRBJ1-1; v_gene: TRBV7-8